This T cell receptor beta chain is from a study of radiotherapy plus CTLA-4 blockade in lung cancer. V trimming: 8 bases; J trimming: 1 base; junction bases outside the gene matches: 5. CDR3 length: 15 residues. CDR1 is SGHTA and CDR2 is FQGTGA in the germline V gene. Produced via immunoSEQ multiplex PCR; TCRdb's table is partial and in-frame only. This sample has approximately 80,000 clones, with 70% to 85% found just once. The sequences come from peripheral blood, collected from a patient treated with radiotherapy plus ipilimumab. The receptor comes from a human donor with non-small cell lung cancer who had stable disease on radiotherapy plus ipilimumab. The chain couples TRBV7-3 to TRBJ2-2; 9 nucleotides agree with TRBD2. The CDR3 sequence is CASSRTSENTGELFF. For the CDR3, the DNA is TGTGCCAGCTCCAGGACTAGCGAGAACACCGGGGAGCTGTTTTTT.